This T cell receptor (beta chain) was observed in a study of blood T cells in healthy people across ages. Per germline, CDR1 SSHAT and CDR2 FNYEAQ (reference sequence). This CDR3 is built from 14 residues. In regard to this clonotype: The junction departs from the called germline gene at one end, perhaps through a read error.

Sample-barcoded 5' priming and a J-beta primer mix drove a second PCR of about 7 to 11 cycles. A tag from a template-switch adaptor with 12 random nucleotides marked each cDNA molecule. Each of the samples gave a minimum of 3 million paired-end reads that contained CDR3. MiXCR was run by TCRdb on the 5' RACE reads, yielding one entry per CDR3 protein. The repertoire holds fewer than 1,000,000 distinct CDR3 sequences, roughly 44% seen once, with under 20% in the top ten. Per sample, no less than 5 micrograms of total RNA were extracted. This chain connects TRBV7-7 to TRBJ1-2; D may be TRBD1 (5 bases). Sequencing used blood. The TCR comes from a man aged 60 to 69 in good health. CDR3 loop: CASKIPVGVGGYTF. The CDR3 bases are TGTGCTAGCAAGATCCCGGTAGGGGTTGGCGGCTACACCTTC.